The entry that follows covers one T cell receptor beta chain sequence. What it recognizes is unknown. This sample was taken from a study of CXCR3-negative and CXCR3-positive naive CD8 T cells. Study-level information: With about 1.5 +/- 0.3 million reads per library, the TRB reads numbered roughly 140 million in total. General observations from the study: CXCR3-positive naive cells carried more hydrophobic TRB CDR3s than CXCR3-negative naive cells did. Naive CXCR3-negative and CXCR3-positive cells had similar TRBV-TRBJ usage; memory differed. Memory CD8+ T cell repertoires were far less diverse than both naive subsets.

Carrying UMI labels, the TRB cDNA libraries were prepared through 5' RACE. TCRdb reprocessed the 5' RACE reads and stores each CDR3 protein as one record, lacking DNA. The specimen's table records over 55,000 distinct CDR3 sequences. This CDR3 has 14 residues. Germline V lookup: CDR1 LGHNA, CDR2 YSLEER. CD45RO-CCR7+CD27+CD95- expression identified naive CD8+ T cells. The sample taken for sequencing was naive CXCR3+ CD8+ T cells from blood. Documented subset: CD45RO-CCR7+CD27+CD95- naive CD8+ T cells expressing CXCR3 (TNR3+). The TCR was taken from a human donor in good health. Some clones in this sample may be carry-over from other donors' samples. The rearrangement links TRBV4-3 to TRBJ2-7; TCRdb's assignment of TRBD2 cannot be checked, as there is no DNA. This CDR3 reads CASSQGRGGYEQYF.